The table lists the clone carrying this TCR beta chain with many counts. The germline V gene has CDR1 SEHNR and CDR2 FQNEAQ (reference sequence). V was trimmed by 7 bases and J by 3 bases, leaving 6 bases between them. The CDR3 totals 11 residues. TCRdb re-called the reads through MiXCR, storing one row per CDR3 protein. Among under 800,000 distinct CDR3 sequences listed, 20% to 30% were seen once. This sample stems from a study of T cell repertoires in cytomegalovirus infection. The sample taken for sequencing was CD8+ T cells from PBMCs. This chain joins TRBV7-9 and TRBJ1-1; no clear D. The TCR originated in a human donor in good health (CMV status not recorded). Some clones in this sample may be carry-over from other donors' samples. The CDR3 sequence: CASTSDTEAFF. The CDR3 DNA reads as TGTGCCAGCACCTCGGACACTGAAGCTTTCTTT. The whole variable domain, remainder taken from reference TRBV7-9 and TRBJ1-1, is DTGVSQNPRHKITKRGQNVTFRCDPISEHNRLYWYRQTLGQGPEFLTYFQNEAQLEKSRLLSDRFSAERPKGSFSTLEIQRTEQGDSAMYLCASTSDTEAFFGQGTRLTVV.